Listed below are T cell receptor beta chains from one sample, sequenced in a study of PD-1 blockade in classical Hodgkin lymphoma. Assay: immunoSEQ multiplex PCR; the TCRdb copy retains only in-frame clones and omits some. The sample contains 30,000 to 35,000 clones, 75% to 95% of which appear only once. This sample comprised CD4+ T cells from blood, obtained at baseline. All receptors come from a human donor with classical Hodgkin lymphoma. Both conserved end residues are part of each CDR3. D genes are given only for firm matches. Size is omitted from some rows. Given values are once, few, many or a class for expanded clones.

clone_size	v_call	d_call	j_call	cdr3_aa	cdr3_nt
-	TRBV5-4	TRBD1	TRBJ2-7	CASSSSGTGTEQYF	TGTGCCAGCAGCTCATCCGGGACAGGGACCGAGCAGTACTTC
-	TRBV5-1	TRBD2	TRBJ2-3	CASSLIPLAGVLTDTQYF	TGCGCCAGCAGCTTGATCCCCTTGGCGGGAGTATTGACAGATACGCAGTATTTT
-	TRBV28	-	TRBJ1-3	CASSLRSSGRTIYF	TGTGCCAGCAGCCTCCGATCCTCAGGACGAACGATATATTTT
-	TRBV18	TRBD2	TRBJ2-3	CASSPPWRRASGDTQYF	TGTGCCAGCTCACCACCTTGGAGGCGGGCTAGCGGAGATACGCAGTATTTT
-	TRBV6-5	TRBD1	TRBJ1-2	CASRGQAGSNYGYTF	TGTGCCAGCAGAGGACAGGCCGGGAGTAACTATGGCTACACCTTC
-	TRBV10-2	-	TRBJ2-2	CARRGAGTGELFF	TGCGCCAGACGGGGGGCTGGGACCGGGGAGCTGTTTTTT
-	TRBV11-2	-	TRBJ1-5	CASSGGPNQPQHF	TGTGCCAGCAGCGGGGGGCCAAATCAGCCCCAGCATTTT
-	TRBV12-5	-	TRBJ1-2	CASGQSGRAYGYTF	TGTGCTAGTGGACAATCAGGGCGGGCCTATGGCTACACCTTC
-	TRBV19	-	TRBJ1-5	CASSDPPGSRNQPQHF	TGTGCCAGTAGTGATCCACCGGGAAGTCGTAATCAGCCCCAGCATTTT
-	TRBV28	TRBD2	TRBJ2-7	CASIGTSGTSRYEQYF	TGTGCCAGCATCGGGACTAGCGGGACATCCCGATACGAGCAGTACTTC
-	TRBV18	TRBD2	TRBJ2-7	CASSPSAGGAGIEQYF	TGTGCCAGCTCACCTTCGGCGGGAGGAGCGGGGATTGAGCAGTACTTC
-	TRBV7-7	TRBD2	TRBJ2-2	CASRFGGTGELFF	TGTGCTAGCAGGTTCGGGGGGACCGGGGAGCTGTTTTTT
-	TRBV7-9	-	TRBJ1-3	CASSAAGASGNTIYF	TGTGCCAGCAGCGCAGCAGGGGCCTCTGGAAACACCATATATTTT
-	TRBV28	-	TRBJ2-7	CASSSPGPGLYEQYF	TGTGCCAGCAGTTCGCCGGGGCCTGGACTATACGAGCAGTACTTC
-	TRBV7-7	TRBD2	TRBJ2-5	CASSLGLREAGETQYF	TGTGCCAGCAGCTTAGGGCTGCGGGAGGCAGGGGAGACCCAGTACTTC
-	TRBV5-4	-	TRBJ2-5	CASSLRRAPETQYF	TGTGCCAGCAGCTTGAGGCGGGCCCCGGAGACCCAGTACTTC
once	TRBV18	-	TRBJ1-1	CASSLNQGTTEAFF	TGTGCCAGCTCACTTAACCAGGGGACCACTGAAGCTTTCTTT
-	TRBV7-8	-	TRBJ2-6	CASSLGFVSGANVLTF	TGTGCCAGCAGCTTAGGGTTTGTCTCTGGGGCCAACGTCCTGACTTTC
few	TRBV30	-	TRBJ1-3	CAWKGGNTIYF	TGTGCCTGGAAAGGTGGAAACACCATATATTTT
-	TRBV6-6	-	TRBJ2-1	CASYVVWRGNEQFF	TGTGCCAGCTACGTAGTTTGGAGGGGTAATGAGCAGTTCTTC
-	TRBV14	-	TRBJ1-2	CASSQVRGGNGYTF	TGTGCCAGCAGCCAAGTCCGAGGGGGAAATGGCTACACCTTC
-	TRBV23-1	-	TRBJ1-2	CASSQIDLGPDRSGYTF	TGCGCCAGCAGTCAAATCGATCTGGGGCCGGACCGCTCGGGCTACACCTTC
-	TRBV5-6	TRBD2	TRBJ2-3	CASSLGLASSTDTQYF	TGTGCCAGCAGCTTGGGACTAGCATCTAGCACAGATACGCAGTATTTT
-	TRBV14	-	TRBJ2-1	CASSQDFLGEQFF	TGTGCCAGCAGCCAAGATTTTCTGGGTGAGCAGTTCTTC
few	TRBV5-5	-	TRBJ1-5	CASSLVGNQPQHF	TGTGCCAGCAGCTTGGTGGGGAATCAGCCCCAGCATTTT
-	TRBV27	-	TRBJ1-1	CATRGWGNTEAFF	TGTGCCACCCGAGGATGGGGTAACACTGAAGCTTTCTTT
-	TRBV6-5	TRBD1	TRBJ1-1	CASSYAGGTEAFF	TGTGCCAGCAGTTACGCAGGGGGCACTGAAGCTTTCTTT
-	TRBV30	TRBD1	TRBJ2-3	CARTGTGDHTQYF	TGTGCCCGGACCGGGACAGGGGATCATACGCAGTATTTT
-	TRBV30	-	TRBJ2-7	CAWSVPGTYLRGEQYF	TGTGCCTGGAGTGTACCGGGGACTTATCTACGTGGGGAGCAGTACTTC
once	TRBV5-1	TRBD1	TRBJ2-7	CASTRMGTGSYEQYF	TGCGCCAGCACACGAATGGGGACAGGCTCCTACGAGCAGTACTTC
-	TRBV5-6	-	TRBJ1-2	CASSLVKGSYGYTF	TGTGCCAGCAGCTTGGTGAAGGGGAGCTATGGCTACACCTTC
-	TRBV2	-	TRBJ1-2	CASSLQGGYTF	TGTGCCAGCAGTCTGCAGGGAGGCTACACCTTC